The entry that follows covers one TCR beta chain sequence. Its target is not known. Primers: 60 Vbeta forward and 13 Jbeta reverse. This table comes from immunoSEQ multiplex PCR, and its TCRdb copy is limited to in-frame clones, with some not included. This sample has over 150,000 clones, with around 78% found just once. There are 13 residues in the CDR3. V shed 2 bases and J 3 bases; nucleotides not matched to a gene: 0. Looked up from germline, CDR1 is MNHEY and CDR2 is SMNVEV (reference sequence). This sample stems from a study of cytomegalovirus exposure and HLA in healthy donors. Broader study findings: An analysis was carried out later, and it reportedly showed fewer N-insertions in an Asian-associated ancestry cluster than the approximately 610-donor mean.

What was sequenced was PBMCs. J is TRBJ1-2 and V is TRBV27; TRBD1 aligns across 7 bases. The receptor's source is a woman between 45 and 65 years old in good health and CMV-seropositive. For the CDR3, the DNA is TGTGCCAGCAGTTTAACAGGGGACTATGGCTACACCTTC. Translation: CASSLTGDYGYTF.